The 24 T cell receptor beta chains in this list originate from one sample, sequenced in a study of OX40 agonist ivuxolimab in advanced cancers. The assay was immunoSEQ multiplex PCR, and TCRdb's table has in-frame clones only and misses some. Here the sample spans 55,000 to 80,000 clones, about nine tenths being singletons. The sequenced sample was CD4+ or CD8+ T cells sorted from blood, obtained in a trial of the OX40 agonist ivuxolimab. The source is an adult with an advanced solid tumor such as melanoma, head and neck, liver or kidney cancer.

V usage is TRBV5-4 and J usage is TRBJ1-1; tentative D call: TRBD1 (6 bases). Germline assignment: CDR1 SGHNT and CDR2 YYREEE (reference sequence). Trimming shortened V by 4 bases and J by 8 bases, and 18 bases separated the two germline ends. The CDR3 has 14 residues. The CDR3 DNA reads TGTGCCAGCAGCCAGGTGGCCAGGGGCGAGGAAGCTTTCTTT. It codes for CASSQVARGEEAFF.

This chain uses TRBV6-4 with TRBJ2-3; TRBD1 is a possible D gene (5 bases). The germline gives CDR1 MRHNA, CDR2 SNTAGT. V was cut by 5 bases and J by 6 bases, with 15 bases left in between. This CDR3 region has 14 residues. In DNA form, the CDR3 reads TGTGCCAGCAGTCGTGACAGAGGTTCGGATACGCAGTATTTT. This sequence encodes CASSRDRGSDTQYF.

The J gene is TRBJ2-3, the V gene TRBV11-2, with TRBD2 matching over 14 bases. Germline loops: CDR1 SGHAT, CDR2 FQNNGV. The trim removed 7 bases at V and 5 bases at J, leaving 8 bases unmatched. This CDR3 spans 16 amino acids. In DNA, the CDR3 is TGTGCCAGCACCACCGGACTAGCGGGGGGTGGAGATACGCAGTATTTT. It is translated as CASTTGLAGGGDTQYF.

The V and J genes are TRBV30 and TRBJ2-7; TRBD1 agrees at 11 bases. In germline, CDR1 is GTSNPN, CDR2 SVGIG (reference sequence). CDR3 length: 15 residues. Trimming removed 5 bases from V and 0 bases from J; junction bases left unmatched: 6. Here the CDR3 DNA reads TGTGCCTGGGACCCCGGGACAGGGGGCTCCTACGAGCAGTACTTC. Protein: CAWDPGTGGSYEQYF.

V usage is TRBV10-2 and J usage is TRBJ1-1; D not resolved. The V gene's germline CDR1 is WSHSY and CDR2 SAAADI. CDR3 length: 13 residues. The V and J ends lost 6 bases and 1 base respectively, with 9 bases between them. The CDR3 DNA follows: TGCGCCAGCAGGGGTCAGGAGAACACTGAAGCTTTCTTT. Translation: CASRGQENTEAFF.

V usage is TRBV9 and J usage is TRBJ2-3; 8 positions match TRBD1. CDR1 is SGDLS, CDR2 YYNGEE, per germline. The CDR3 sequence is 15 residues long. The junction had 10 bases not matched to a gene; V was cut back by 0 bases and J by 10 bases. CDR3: CASSVEGQGAQSQYF. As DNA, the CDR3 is TGTGCCAGCAGCGTAGAGGGCCAGGGGGCGCAATCGCAGTATTTT. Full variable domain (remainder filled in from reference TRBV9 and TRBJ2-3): DSGVTQTPKHLITATGQRVTLRCSPRSGDLSVYWYQQSLDQGLQFLIQYYNGEERAKGNILERFSAQQFPDLHSELNLSSLELGDSALYFCASSVEGQGAQSQYFGPGTRLTVL.

In DNA, the CDR3 is TGTGCCAGCAGCTTCGGACAGATCAACACCGGGGAGCTGTTTTTT. This codes for CASSFGQINTGELFF. The rearrangement uses TRBV5-6 and TRBJ2-2; tentative D call: TRBD1 (6 bases). V shed 2 bases and J shed 2 bases, with 10 bases lying between them. The CDR3 covers 15 residues. Germline-derived CDR1 and CDR2 are SGHDT and YYEEEE.

CDR3 coding DNA: TGTGCCAGCAGCCCTACATTCAGCGGGAGGCCCGGCGAGCAGTACTTC. Amino acids: CASSPTFSGRPGEQYF. The chain is built from TRBV7-2 and TRBJ2-7, with 9 bases aligning to TRBD2. Germline V CDR1 and CDR2: SGHTA, FQGNSA. The CDR3 is 16 amino acids. Trimming took 5 bases from V and 6 from J; bases not matched to a gene: 14.

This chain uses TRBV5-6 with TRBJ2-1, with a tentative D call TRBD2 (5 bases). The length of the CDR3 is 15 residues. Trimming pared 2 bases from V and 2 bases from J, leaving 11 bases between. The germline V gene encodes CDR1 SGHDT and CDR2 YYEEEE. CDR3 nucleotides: TGTGCCAGCAGCTTAAAGAGGGCCCCCTACAATGAGCAGTTCTTC. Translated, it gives CASSLKRAPYNEQFF.

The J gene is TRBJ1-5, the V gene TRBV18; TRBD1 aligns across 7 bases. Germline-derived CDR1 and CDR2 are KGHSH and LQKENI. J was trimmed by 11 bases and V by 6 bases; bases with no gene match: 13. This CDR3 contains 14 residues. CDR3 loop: CASSDGPPGTAQHF. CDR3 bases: TGTGCCAGCTCCGATGGCCCCCCGGGGACAGCCCAGCATTTT.

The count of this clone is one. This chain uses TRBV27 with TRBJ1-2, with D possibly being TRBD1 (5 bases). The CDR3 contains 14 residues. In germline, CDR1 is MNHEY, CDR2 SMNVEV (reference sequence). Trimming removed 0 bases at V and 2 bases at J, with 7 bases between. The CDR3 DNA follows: TGTGCCAGCAGTTTATCTTGGGGCAACTATGGCTACACCTTC. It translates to CASSLSWGNYGYTF.

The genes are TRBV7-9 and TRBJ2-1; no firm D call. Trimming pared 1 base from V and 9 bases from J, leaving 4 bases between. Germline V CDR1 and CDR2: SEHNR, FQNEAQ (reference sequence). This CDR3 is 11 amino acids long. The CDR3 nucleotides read TGTGCCAGCAGCTTAGGGTTTGAGCAGTTCTTC. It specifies CASSLGFEQFF.

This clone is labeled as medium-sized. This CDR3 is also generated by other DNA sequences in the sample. CDR3 loop: CASSWGTGQETQYF. The CDR3, as DNA: TGCGCCAGCAGCTGGGGGACAGGACAAGAGACCCAGTACTTC. This rearrangement joins TRBV5-1 to TRBJ2-5; TRBD1 aligns across 8 bases. V gave up 3 bases and J gave up 2 bases; unmatched junction bases: 3. The CDR3 loop spans 14 amino acids. Per germline, CDR1 SGHRS and CDR2 YFSETQ.

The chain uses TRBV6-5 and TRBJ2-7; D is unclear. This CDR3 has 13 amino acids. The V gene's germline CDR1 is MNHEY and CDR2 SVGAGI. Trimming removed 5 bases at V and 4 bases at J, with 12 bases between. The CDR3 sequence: CASSERQGYEQYF. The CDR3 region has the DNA TGTGCCAGCAGTGAAAGACAAGGGTACGAGCAGTACTTC.

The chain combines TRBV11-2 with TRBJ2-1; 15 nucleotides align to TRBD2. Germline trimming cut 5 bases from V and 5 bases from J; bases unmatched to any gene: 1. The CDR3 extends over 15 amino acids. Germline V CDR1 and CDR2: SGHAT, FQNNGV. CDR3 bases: TGTGCCAGCAGCGGGACTAGCGGGGGGCACAATGAGCAGTTCTTC. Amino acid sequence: CASSGTSGGHNEQFF.

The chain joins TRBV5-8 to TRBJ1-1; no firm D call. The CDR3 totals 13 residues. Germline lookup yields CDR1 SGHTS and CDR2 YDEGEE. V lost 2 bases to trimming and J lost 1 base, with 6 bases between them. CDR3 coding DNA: TGTGCCAGCAGCTTAAGCTCGAACACTGAAGCTTTCTTT. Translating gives CASSLSSNTEAFF.

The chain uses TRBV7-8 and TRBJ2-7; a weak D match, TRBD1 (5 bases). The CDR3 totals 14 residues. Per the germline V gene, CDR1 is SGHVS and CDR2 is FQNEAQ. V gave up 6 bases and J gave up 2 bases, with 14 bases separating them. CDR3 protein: CASSLREFAYEQYF. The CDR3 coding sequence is TGTGCCAGCAGTCTCAGGGAATTCGCCTACGAGCAGTACTTC. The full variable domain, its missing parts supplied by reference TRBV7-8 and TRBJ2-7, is GAGVSQSPRYKVAKRGQDVALRCDPISGHVSLFWYQQALGQGPEFLTYFQNEAQLDKSGLPSDRFFAERPEGSVSTLKIQRTQQEDSAVYLCASSLREFAYEQYFGPGTRLTVT.

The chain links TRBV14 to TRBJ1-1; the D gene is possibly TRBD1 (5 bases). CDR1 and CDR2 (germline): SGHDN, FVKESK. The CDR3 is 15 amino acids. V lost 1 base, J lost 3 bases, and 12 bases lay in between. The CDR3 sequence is CASSQGAGRYTEAFF. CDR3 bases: TGTGCCAGCAGCCAAGGGGCAGGGAGGTACACTGAAGCTTTCTTT.

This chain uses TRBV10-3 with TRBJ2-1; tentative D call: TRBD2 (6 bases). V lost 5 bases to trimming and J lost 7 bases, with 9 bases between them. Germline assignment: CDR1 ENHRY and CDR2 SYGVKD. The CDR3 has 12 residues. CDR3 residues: CAISLASNEQFF. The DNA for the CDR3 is TGTGCCATCAGTCTAGCGTCGAATGAGCAGTTCTTC.

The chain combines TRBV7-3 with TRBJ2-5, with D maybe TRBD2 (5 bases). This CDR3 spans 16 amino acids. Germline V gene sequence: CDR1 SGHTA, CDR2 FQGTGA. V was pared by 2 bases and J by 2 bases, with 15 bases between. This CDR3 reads CASSLGRGRVQETQYF. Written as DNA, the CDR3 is TGTGCCAGCAGCTTAGGGCGAGGGCGCGTACAAGAGACCCAGTACTTC. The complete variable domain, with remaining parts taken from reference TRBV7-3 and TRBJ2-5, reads GAGVSQTPSNKVTEKGKYVELRCDPISGHTALYWYRQSLGQGPEFLIYFQGTGAADDSGLPNDRFFAVRPEGSVSTLKIQRTERGDSAVYLCASSLGRGRVQETQYFGPGTRLLVL.

This chain's CDR3 is CASSFMVRPNDGYTF. The CDR3 nucleotides are TGTGCCAGCAGCTTTATGGTGCGCCCGAATGATGGCTACACCTTC. The chain combines TRBV5-4 with TRBJ1-2; D unclear. Looked up from germline, CDR1 is SGHNT and CDR2 is YYREEE (reference sequence). Trimming removed 2 bases from V and 6 bases from J, with 17 bases in between. This CDR3 contains 15 residues.

The CDR3 sequence: CSAEATDTQYF. Written as DNA, the CDR3 is TGCAGTGCCGAAGCTACAGATACGCAGTATTTT. The V gene is TRBV20-1, the J gene TRBJ2-3; D unclear. V was pared by 6 bases and J by 3 bases, with 7 bases between. The germline CDR1 and CDR2 sequences are DFQATT and SNEGSKA (reference sequence). The CDR3 is 11 residues long.

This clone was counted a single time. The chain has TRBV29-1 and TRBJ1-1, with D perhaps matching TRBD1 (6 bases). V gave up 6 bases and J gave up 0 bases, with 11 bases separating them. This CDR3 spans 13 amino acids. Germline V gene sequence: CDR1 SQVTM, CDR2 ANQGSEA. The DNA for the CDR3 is TGCAGCGTCGCAGGGGTAATGAACACTGAAGCTTTCTTT. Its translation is CSVAGVMNTEAFF. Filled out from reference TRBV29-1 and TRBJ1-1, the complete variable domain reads SAVISQKPSRDICQRGTSLTIQCQVDSQVTMMFWYRQQPGQSLTLIATANQGSEATYESGFVIDKFPISRPNLTFSTLTVSNMSPEDSSIYLCSVAGVMNTEAFFGQGTRLTVV.

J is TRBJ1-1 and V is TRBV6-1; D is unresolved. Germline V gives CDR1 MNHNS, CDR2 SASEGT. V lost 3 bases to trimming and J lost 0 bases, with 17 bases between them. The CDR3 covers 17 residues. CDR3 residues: CASSDPGHADLNTEAFF. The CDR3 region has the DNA TGTGCCAGCAGTGACCCCGGCCACGCTGATTTGAACACTGAAGCTTTCTTT.